This passage covers 18 T cell receptor beta chains from one sample sequenced in a study of blood T cell repertoires in COVID-19. The assay was immunoSEQ multiplex PCR, and TCRdb's table has in-frame clones only and misses some. The sample holds some 100,000 clones; roughly 88% are singletons and the top ten take 7.9%. The sample was peripheral blood. These receptors were taken from a woman older than 75 with active or convalescent COVID-19.

The gene calls are TRBV19 and TRBJ1-5, with 8 bases aligning to TRBD1. CDR3 length: 15 amino acids. The junction had 4 bases not matched to a gene; V was cut back by 6 bases and J by 0 bases. CDR1 and CDR2 from the germline V gene are LNHDA and SQIVND (reference sequence). This chain's CDR3 is CASSWTGNSNQPQHF. The CDR3 DNA follows: TGTGCCAGTAGCTGGACAGGGAATAGCAATCAGCCCCAGCATTTT.

This chain uses TRBV7-9 with TRBJ1-3, with 11 bases lining up with TRBD1. CDR1 SEHNR and CDR2 FQNEAQ come from the germline V gene (reference sequence). The V and J ends lost 4 bases and 4 bases, in that order; junction bases with no gene match: 15. This CDR3 comprises 19 residues. CDR3 protein: CASSSLLGGQGDAGNTIYF. Here the CDR3 DNA reads TGTGCCAGCAGCTCTCTCCTGGGGGGACAGGGGGATGCGGGAAACACCATATATTTT.

This clone has at least ten counts. This sequence joins TRBV27 and TRBJ1-1, with 7 nucleotides matching TRBD1. The CDR3 has 14 residues. Per the germline V gene, CDR1 is MNHEY and CDR2 is SMNVEV (reference sequence). Trimming took 6 bases from V and 4 from J; bases not matched to a gene: 8. The CDR3 loop reads CASSSQGRGTEAFF. The CDR3 DNA reads TGTGCCAGCAGCTCACAGGGGCGGGGCACTGAAGCTTTCTTT.

The chain has TRBV4-1 and TRBJ2-1, with 10 bases matching TRBD2. The V gene's germline CDR1 is MGHRA and CDR2 YSYEKL. V was pared by 1 base and J by 4 bases, with 4 bases of the junction left unmatched. The CDR3 runs to 16 residues. The CDR3 protein is CASSQALAGVYNEQFF. The CDR3 bases are TGCGCCAGCAGCCAAGCGCTAGCGGGAGTGTACAATGAGCAGTTCTTC.

The rearrangement joins TRBV2 to TRBJ2-1, with a possible D match to TRBD1 (5 bases). The ends were cut back, 2 bases at V and 6 bases at J, with 8 bases in the middle. The length of the CDR3 is 13 residues. Germline CDR1 and CDR2: SNHLY and FYNNEI. Written as DNA, the CDR3 is TGTGCCAGCAGTGAACAGGGTGTCAATGAGCAGTTCTTC. Protein sequence: CASSEQGVNEQFF.

This clone appeared a single time. The chain joins TRBV5-1 to TRBJ2-7; 10 positions agree with TRBD2. Unmatched junction bases numbered 8, after V lost 7 bases and J lost 4 bases. The CDR3 runs 14 residues. Germline assignment: CDR1 SGHRS and CDR2 YFSETQ. The CDR3 region has the DNA TGCGCCAGCGGCTCAGCGGGAGGGCCGTACGAGCAGTACTTC. Translating gives CASGSAGGPYEQYF.

CDR3 amino acids: CASRPTPGSTGELFF. Here the CDR3 DNA reads TGCGCCAGCAGACCCACCCCGGGGAGCACCGGGGAGCTGTTTTTT. The V gene is TRBV5-1, the J gene TRBJ2-2; perhaps TRBD2 as D (5 bases). The CDR3 covers 15 residues. Trimming took 5 bases from V and 4 from J, leaving 15 bases between them. In germline, CDR1 is SGHRS, CDR2 YFSETQ.

The V gene is TRBV5-1, the J gene TRBJ2-7, with 8 bases fitting TRBD2. CDR3 length: 16 residues. Germline V lookup: CDR1 SGHRS, CDR2 YFSETQ. V shed 0 bases and J 6 bases; nucleotides not matched to a gene: 11. The CDR3 protein is CASSLGGVAGGFEQYF. The CDR3 DNA follows: TGCGCCAGCAGCTTGGGAGGGGTTGCGGGAGGCTTCGAGCAGTACTTC.

The chain employs TRBV2 and TRBJ1-4, with 9 bases that match TRBD1. The V segment lost 6 bases and the J segment 3 bases; nucleotides outside the gene matches: 5. The germline gives CDR1 SNHLY, CDR2 FYNNEI. There are 15 residues in the CDR3. The CDR3 is CASSRDRVPNEKLFF. CDR3 bases: TGTGCCAGCAGCCGGGACAGGGTACCTAATGAAAAACTGTTTTTT.

V gene TRBV7-3 combines with J gene TRBJ2-1; the match to TRBD2 covers 9 bases. This CDR3 is built from 14 residues. V lost 5 bases to trimming and J lost 8 bases; unmatched junction nucleotides: 7. CDR1 is SGHTA, CDR2 FQGTGA, per germline. CDR3 in DNA: TGTGCCAGCAGCCCGGGACTAGCTTTCCATGAGCAGTTCTTC. Its translation: CASSPGLAFHEQFF.

The rearrangement uses TRBV18 and TRBJ2-7; the D gene is possibly TRBD1 (6 bases). CDR1 is KGHSH, CDR2 LQKENI, per germline. The CDR3 consists of 16 residues. With 4 bases removed from V and 3 bases from J, the gap between germline ends came to 19 bases. Here the CDR3 DNA reads TGTGCCAGCTCACTTTCCGGGACATCGAGCCTCTACGAGCAGTACTTC. Protein product: CASSLSGTSSLYEQYF.

The V gene is TRBV7-2, the J gene TRBJ2-1; the match to TRBD1 covers 7 bases. Germline values: CDR1 SGHTA, CDR2 FQGNSA. The J segment lost 2 bases and the V segment lost 3 bases, leaving 4 bases of the junction unmatched. The CDR3 is 15 residues long. As DNA, the CDR3 is TGTGCCAGCAGCTTTGGGCAGGGGGCCTACAATGAGCAGTTCTTC. Its protein is CASSFGQGAYNEQFF. The whole variable domain, filled in from reference TRBV7-2 and TRBJ2-1, reads GAGVSQSPSNKVTEKGKDVELRCDPISGHTALYWYRQSLGQGLEFLIYFQGNSAPDKSGLPSDRFSAERTGGSVSTLTIQRTQQEDSAVYLCASSFGQGAYNEQFFGPGTRLTVL.

This chain links TRBV5-1 with TRBJ1-2; no clear D gene. Per the germline V gene, CDR1 is SGHRS and CDR2 is YFSETQ. The CDR3 has 13 residues. The V end was cut by 3 bases, the J end by 8 bases, with 14 bases between. This CDR3 is CASSSSIREGYTF. Here the CDR3 DNA reads TGCGCCAGCAGCTCTTCAATCCGAGAGGGCTACACCTTC.

The chain couples TRBV3-1 (or the pseudogene TRBV3-2) to TRBJ1-4; TRBD1 might be the D (5 bases). Germline CDR1 reads LGHDT; CDR2 reads YNNKEL (reference sequence). Between the trimmed V and J ends, which lost 3 bases and 6 bases, there was a span of 11 bases. This CDR3 is built from 14 residues. CDR3 DNA: TGTGCCAGCAGCCACAGGGTGAGAGATGAAAAACTGTTTTTT. Translated, it gives CASSHRVRDEKLFF.

V and J are TRBV5-8 and TRBJ2-2; 10 nucleotides line up with TRBD2. V trimming: 9 bases; J trimming: 4 bases; junction bases outside the gene matches: 15. Germline V gene lookup returns CDR1 SGHTS and CDR2 YDEGEE. The CDR3 has 17 residues. This chain's CDR3 is CATGQVGLAHLTGELFF. The CDR3 coding sequence is TGTGCCACCGGTCAGGTGGGACTAGCGCATCTCACCGGGGAGCTGTTTTTT.

The chain has TRBV9 and TRBJ2-7, with 9 bases matching TRBD2. Unmatched junction bases numbered 4, after V lost 0 bases and J lost 3 bases. The CDR3 is made up of 15 amino acids. Germline CDR1 reads SGDLS; CDR2 reads YYNGEE. The CDR3 DNA is TGTGCCAGCAGCGTAGATGGCGGGAGGGGCTACGAGCAGTACTTC. It is translated as CASSVDGGRGYEQYF.

The CDR3 loop reads CASTHTLIGKSSGYTF. The CDR3 bases are TGTGCCAGTACTCACACCCTGATCGGGAAGTCAAGTGGCTACACCTTC. V usage is TRBV19 and J usage is TRBJ1-2; D gene uncertain. The CDR3 is 16 residues long. Trimming removed 7 bases from V and 7 bases from J, with 25 bases in between. Germline loops: CDR1 LNHDA, CDR2 SQIVND (reference sequence).

This rearrangement joins TRBV3-1 (or the pseudogene TRBV3-2) to TRBJ2-2, with 9 positions matching TRBD1. CDR3 length: 16 residues. V dropped 1 base and J dropped 6; count of bases not matched to a gene: 6. Per germline, CDR1 LGHDT and CDR2 YNNKEL (reference sequence). The CDR3 loop reads CASSQATGGLAGELFF. CDR3 nucleotides: TGTGCCAGCAGCCAAGCAACAGGGGGCTTAGCCGGGGAGCTGTTTTTT.